These 4 T cell receptor beta chains share one sample of origin, sequenced in a study of shared clonotypes between healthy human individuals. Clones were read by immunoSEQ multiplex PCR, and TCRdb kept only the in-frame ones, dropping some. The table has approximately 620,000 clones, around 97% seen once. The sample comprised naive CD4+ T cells sorted from blood. Subset meaning: CD45RA+ positively selected. All receptors derive from a woman between 25 and 40 years old in good health.

For this clone: Within the sample, other DNA sequences also encode this same CDR3. CDR3 protein: CASSSSGTGTYEQYF. As DNA, the CDR3 is TGTGCCAGCAGTTCCTCCGGGACAGGGACCTACGAGCAGTACTTC. The rearrangement joins TRBV28 to TRBJ2-7; TRBD1 aligns across 9 bases. Losses at the gene ends were 4 bases for V and 2 bases for J; bases not matched to a gene: 6. The CDR3 consists of 15 residues. CDR1 MDHEN and CDR2 SYDVKM come from the germline V gene.

V usage is TRBV11-2 and J usage is TRBJ2-7; 9 bases fit TRBD1. Germline V CDR1 and CDR2: SGHAT, FQNNGV. The CDR3 runs to 15 residues. The V segment lost 2 bases and the J segment 5 bases; nucleotides outside the gene matches: 7. CDR3 residues: CASSLSGTGFHEQYF. As DNA, the CDR3 is TGTGCCAGCAGCTTATCCGGGACAGGGTTCCACGAGCAGTACTTC.

The chain links TRBV19 to TRBJ2-3; the D is unclear. CDR1 LNHDA and CDR2 SQIVND come from the germline V gene (reference sequence). The CDR3 has 14 residues. With 6 bases removed from V and 4 bases from J, the gap between germline ends came to 14 bases. This chain's CDR3 is CASSQRSRSDTQYF. The CDR3 bases are TGTGCCAGTAGCCAGAGGAGCCGGTCAGATACGCAGTATTTT.

The rearrangement links TRBV19 to TRBJ2-7; 10 nucleotides line up with TRBD2. This CDR3 has 15 amino acids. CDR1 and CDR2 (germline): LNHDA, SQIVND (reference sequence). Germline trimming cut 7 bases from V and 0 bases from J; bases unmatched to any gene: 6. The CDR3 reads CASTGASGSSYEQYF. As DNA, the CDR3 is TGTGCCAGTACTGGGGCTAGCGGGAGCTCCTACGAGCAGTACTTC.